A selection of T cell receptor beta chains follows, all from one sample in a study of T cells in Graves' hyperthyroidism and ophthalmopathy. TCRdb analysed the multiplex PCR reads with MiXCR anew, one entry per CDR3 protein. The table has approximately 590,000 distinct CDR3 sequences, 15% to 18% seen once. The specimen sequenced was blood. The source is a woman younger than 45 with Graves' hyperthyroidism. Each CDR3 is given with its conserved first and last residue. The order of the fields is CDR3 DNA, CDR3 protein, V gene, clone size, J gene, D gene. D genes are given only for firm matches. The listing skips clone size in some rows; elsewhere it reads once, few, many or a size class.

TGCAGTGCTAGAGATCAGGGTACCCAATACAATGAGCAGTTCTTC | CSARDQGTQYNEQFF | TRBV20-1 | many | TRBJ2-1 | .
TGCGCCAGCAGCCAAGCTAGGCTAGCCTACGAGCAGTACTTC | CASSQARLAYEQYF | TRBV4-1 | . | TRBJ2-7 | .
TGTGCCAGCAGTTTATCCCCCATTTTTCAGTCCGGGGAGCTGTTTTTT | CASSLSPIFQSGELFF | TRBV27 | . | TRBJ2-2 | .
TGTGCCAGCTATAGCGGGAGCACAGATACGCAGTATTTT | CASYSGSTDTQYF | TRBV6-1 | few | TRBJ2-3 | TRBD2
TGCGCCAGCAGCCCGGTCGGTGTAACTAATGAAAAACTGTTTTTT | CASSPVGVTNEKLFF | TRBV5-1 | many | TRBJ1-4 | .
TGTGCCAGCAGTTTGGCGGCAGGGGTATACTCACCCCTCCACTTT | CASSLAAGVYSPLHF | TRBV28 | few | TRBJ1-6 | .
TGTGCCAGCAGCTCTATGACAGGGACCAACTATGGCTACACCTTC | CASSSMTGTNYGYTF | TRBV7-9 | many | TRBJ1-2 | TRBD1
TGTGCCAGCAGTCAAAGGGTGTTAGGACTCTACACCGGGGAGCTGTTTTTT | CASSQRVLGLYTGELFF | TRBV7-3 | . | TRBJ2-2 | .
TGTGCCAGCAGCCCCCCGCCGGGACAGGGGGTCACCGAGCAGTACTTC | CASSPPPGQGVTEQYF | TRBV7-3 | many | TRBJ2-7 | TRBD1
TGTGCCAGCAGCTCACAGCCGACAGGGGAGATGGGGTCAGATACGCAGTATTTT | CASSSQPTGEMGSDTQYF | TRBV11-2 | many | TRBJ2-3 | TRBD1
TGTGCCAGTAGTATTTCAATATCGTCGTACGAGCAGTTCTTC | CASSISISSYEQFF | TRBV19 | . | TRBJ2-1 | .
TGTGCCAGCAGTTTACCAAGCAGGGGGCCCTATGGCTACACCTTC | CASSLPSRGPYGYTF | TRBV28 | many | TRBJ1-2 | TRBD1
TGTGCCAGCACGGGCTCTGGAAACACCATATATTTT | CASTGSGNTIYF | TRBV6-1 | few | TRBJ1-3 | .
TGCAGTGCTAGAGATCGTGACAGGACGAACACCGGGGAGCTGTTTTTT | CSARDRDRTNTGELFF | TRBV20-1 | . | TRBJ2-2 | .
TGTGCCAGCAGTGGCTTCGGGGTTGGACTAGCGGGAGTGGGAAACATTCAGTACTTC | CASSGFGVGLAGVGNIQYF | TRBV2 | . | TRBJ2-4 | TRBD2
TGTGCCAGCAATTTATTCCCGGCTAGCATCGAGGTACAGTACTTC | CASNLFPASIEVQYF | TRBV6-1 | few | TRBJ2-5 | .
TGTGCCAGCAGCTTGGCCGGGACTAGCGGCACAGATACGCAGTATTTT | CASSLAGTSGTDTQYF | TRBV5-6 | many | TRBJ2-3 | TRBD2
TGTGCCAGTAGTACCTGGGACTCCACAGATACGCAGTATTTT | CASSTWDSTDTQYF | TRBV19 | many | TRBJ2-3 | .
TGTGCCAGCAGTCCCAGGGCAGGGACGGGTGTGGAGACCCAGTACTTC | CASSPRAGTGVETQYF | TRBV28 | . | TRBJ2-5 | .
TGTGCCAGCAGCGGGACAGAAGCAGCTCAGCCCCAGCATTTT | CASSGTEAAQPQHF | TRBV6-2/TRBV6-3 | few | TRBJ1-5 | TRBD1
TGTGCCAGCAGTTACTCCATGGCTAGCGGGAGTACCGGGGAGCTGTTTTTT | CASSYSMASGSTGELFF | TRBV6-2/TRBV6-3 | . | TRBJ2-2 | TRBD2
TGTGCCAGCAGAAGAGGCTCTGGAAACACCATATATTTT | CASRRGSGNTIYF | TRBV6-1 | . | TRBJ1-3 | .
TGTGCCAGCACCACCCGGACAGGGAGGGGCACAGATACGCAGTATTTT | CASTTRTGRGTDTQYF | TRBV6-1 | many | TRBJ2-3 | .
TGTGCCAGCAGTGGGAGAAGGACAGTCATTAATTCACCCCTCCACTTT | CASSGRRTVINSPLHF | TRBV28 | . | TRBJ1-6 | .
TGCGCCAGCAGCTTGGGGTCGGAGAGCGGCTACACCTTC | CASSLGSESGYTF | TRBV5-1 | few | TRBJ1-2 | .
TGTGCCAGCAGTGGACGGACTCCTGGGGCCAACGTCCTGACTTTC | CASSGRTPGANVLTF | TRBV25-1 | . | TRBJ2-6 | .
TGTGCCAGCAGCCAAGATCAAACCGGGGAGCCGTTCTTT | CASSQDQTGEPFF | TRBV3-1 | many | TRBJ2-2 | .
TGTGCCAGCAGCTTAGCAGGAGGTTCTGGGGCCAACGTCCTGACTTTC | CASSLAGGSGANVLTF | TRBV7-2 | few | TRBJ2-6 | .
TGTGCCAGCACCCCCTCCTATAATTCACCCCTCCACTTT | CASTPSYNSPLHF | TRBV12-3/TRBV12-4 | . | TRBJ1-6 | .